This entry is about one T cell receptor (beta chain). Germline lookup yields CDR1 MNHNS and CDR2 SASEGT. Trimming took 2 bases from V and 4 from J, leaving 12 bases between them. The CDR3 runs 15 residues. Method: immunoSEQ multiplex PCR; TCRdb's copy keeps in-frame clones and lacks some. The sample lists under 250,000 clones, over 70% occurring once. The sample comes from a study of blood T cell repertoires in COVID-19. The TCR comes from a man aged 35 to 55 with active or convalescent COVID-19. The chain uses TRBV6-1 and TRBJ2-1; D is uncertain. What was sequenced was peripheral blood. CDR3 coding DNA: TGTGCCAGCAGTGAACCTACCGTGCGGTACAATGAGCAGTTCTTC. Protein product: CASSEPTVRYNEQFF.